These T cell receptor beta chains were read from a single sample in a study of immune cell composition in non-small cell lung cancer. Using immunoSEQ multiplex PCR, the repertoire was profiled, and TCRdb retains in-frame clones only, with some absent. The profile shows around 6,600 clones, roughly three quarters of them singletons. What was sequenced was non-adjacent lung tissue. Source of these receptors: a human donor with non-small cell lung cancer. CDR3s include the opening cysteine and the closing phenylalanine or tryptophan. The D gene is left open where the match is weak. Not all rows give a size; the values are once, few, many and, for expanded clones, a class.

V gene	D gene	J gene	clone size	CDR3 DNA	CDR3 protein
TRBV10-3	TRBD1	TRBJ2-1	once	TGTGCCATCAGCCTTGACAGGGCTGAGCAGTTCTTC	CAISLDRAEQFF
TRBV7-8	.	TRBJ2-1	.	TGTGCCAGCAGCTTCACTAGCTCCAATGAGCAGTTCTTC	CASSFTSSNEQFF
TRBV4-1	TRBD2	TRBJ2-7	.	TGCGCCAGCAGCCAAGCCACTAGCGGGAGTTACGAGCAGTACTTC	CASSQATSGSYEQYF
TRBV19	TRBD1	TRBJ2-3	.	TGTGCCAGTGGGACAGGGCGAACAGATACGCAGTATTTT	CASGTGRTDTQYF
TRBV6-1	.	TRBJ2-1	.	TGTGCCAGCAGCTTAACCTACAATGAGCAGTTCTTC	CASSLTYNEQFF
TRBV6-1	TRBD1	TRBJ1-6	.	TGTGCCAGCACAGGGGGCCATTCACCCCTCCACTTT	CASTGGHSPLHF
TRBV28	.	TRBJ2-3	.	TGTGCCAGCAGGGTGGCGGCAGATACGCAGTATTTT	CASRVAADTQYF
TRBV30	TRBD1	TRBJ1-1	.	TGTGCCTGGAGTAAACAGGGGGCGTTTCATTCGGAAGCTTTCTTT	CAWSKQGAFHSEAFF
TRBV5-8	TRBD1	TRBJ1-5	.	TGTGCCAGCAGCTTTACAATACAGGGGGCGCAGCCCCAGCATTTT	CASSFTIQGAQPQHF
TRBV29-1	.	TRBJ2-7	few	TGCAGCGTTGCGGTAGCGAACTACGAGCAGTACTTC	CSVAVANYEQYF
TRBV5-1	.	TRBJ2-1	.	TGCGCCAGCAGCTCCGCGGATAGAGATGAGCAGTTCTTC	CASSSADRDEQFF
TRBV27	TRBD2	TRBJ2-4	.	TGTGCCAGCCCGTCCCTAGCGGGATGGGAAAACATTCAGTACTTC	CASPSLAGWENIQYF
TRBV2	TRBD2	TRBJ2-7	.	TGTGCCAGCAGTGCTAGCGGGAGGGCCCTGAACTTC	CASSASGRALNF
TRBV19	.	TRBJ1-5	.	TGTGCCAGTAGTAGACAGGCCGATCAGCCCCAGCATTTT	CASSRQADQPQHF
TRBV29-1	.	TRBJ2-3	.	TGCAGCGTTGAAGAACCCAGCGGCACAGATACGCAGTATTTT	CSVEEPSGTDTQYF
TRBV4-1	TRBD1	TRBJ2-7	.	TGCGCCAGCAGCCACGACAGGGTTGACGAGCAGTACTTC	CASSHDRVDEQYF
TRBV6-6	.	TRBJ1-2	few	TGTGCCAGCAGTTATAAATTCAGGGCTCACTATGGCTACACCTTC	CASSYKFRAHYGYTF
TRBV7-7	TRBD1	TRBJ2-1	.	TGTGCTAGCAGCCCGGGACAGGAGGGTGAGCAGTTCTTC	CASSPGQEGEQFF
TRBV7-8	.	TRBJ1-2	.	TGTGCCAGCAGCTTAGATGAGTTTGGCTACACCTTC	CASSLDEFGYTF
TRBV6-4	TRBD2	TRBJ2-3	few	TGTGCCAGCAAGGAGGGTCCTAGCGGAGCAGATACGCAGTATTTT	CASKEGPSGADTQYF
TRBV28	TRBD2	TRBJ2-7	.	TGTGCCAGCGAACAAGGGTGGGCTAGCGGTCTCCGCTACGAGCAGTACTTC	CASEQGWASGLRYEQYF
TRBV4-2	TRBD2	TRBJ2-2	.	TGTGCCAGCAGCCAAGACTCCGGCGGGAGGGACACCGGGGAGCTGTTTTTT	CASSQDSGGRDTGELFF
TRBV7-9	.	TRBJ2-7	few	TGTGCCAGCACCGACTCAGTCCTTTCCTACGAGCAGTACTTC	CASTDSVLSYEQYF
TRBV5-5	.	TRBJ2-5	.	TGTGCCAGCAGCGCCTCCGGGACTTCCCTAGAGACCCAGTACTTC	CASSASGTSLETQYF
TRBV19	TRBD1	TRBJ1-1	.	TGTGCCAGTAGTAGACAGGGATTGAACACTGAAGCTTTCTTT	CASSRQGLNTEAFF
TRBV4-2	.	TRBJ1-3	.	TGTGCCAGCAGCCAAGATCCGGGTACTACTGGAAACACCATATATTTT	CASSQDPGTTGNTIYF
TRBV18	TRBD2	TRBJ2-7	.	TGTGCCAGCTCACCACCAAGCGGGGCCTCCTACGAGCAGTACTTC	CASSPPSGASYEQYF
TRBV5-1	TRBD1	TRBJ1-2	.	TGCGCCAGCAGCCCGGTGGAGACAGGGTTAAACACCTTC	CASSPVETGLNTF
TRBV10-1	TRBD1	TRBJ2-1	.	TGCGCCAGCAGTGGACAGGGTAGGGATGAGCAGTTCTTC	CASSGQGRDEQFF
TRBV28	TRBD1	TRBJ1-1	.	TGTGCCAGCAGGCCTTCACAGGGGACTGAAGCTTTCTTT	CASRPSQGTEAFF
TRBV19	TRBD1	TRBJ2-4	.	TGTGCCAGTAGTCCCCGGGACAGGGGGCGAGCCAAAAACATTCAGTACTTC	CASSPRDRGRAKNIQYF
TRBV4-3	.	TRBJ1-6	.	TGCGCCAGCAGCCAAACCACTCGGTATAATTCACCCCTCCACTTT	CASSQTTRYNSPLHF